This T cell receptor beta chain was identified during a study of Graves' ophthalmopathy and Graves' hyperthyroidism. From RNA, the CDR3 regions of TCR beta chains were amplified and sequenced. The first-round RT-PCR employed HTBI primers together with the Qiagen OneStep RT-PCR kit. A multiplex PCR was then performed as the second round. One entry per CDR3 protein results from TCRdb running MiXCR on the multiplex PCR reads. Of 650,000 to 900,000 distinct CDR3 sequences listed, 35% to 50% are singletons. J lost 4 bases, V lost 1 base, and 4 bases had no gene match. The CDR3 has 14 amino acids. CDR1 DFQATT and CDR2 SNEGSKA come from the germline V gene (reference sequence).

Sample: peripheral blood. This TCR was sampled from an adult man with Graves' ophthalmopathy. The chain has TRBV20-1 and TRBJ1-5, with 7 bases that match TRBD1. CDR3 protein: CSARADRFNQPQHF. The CDR3 bases are TGCAGTGCTAGAGCGGACAGGTTTAATCAGCCCCAGCATTTT.